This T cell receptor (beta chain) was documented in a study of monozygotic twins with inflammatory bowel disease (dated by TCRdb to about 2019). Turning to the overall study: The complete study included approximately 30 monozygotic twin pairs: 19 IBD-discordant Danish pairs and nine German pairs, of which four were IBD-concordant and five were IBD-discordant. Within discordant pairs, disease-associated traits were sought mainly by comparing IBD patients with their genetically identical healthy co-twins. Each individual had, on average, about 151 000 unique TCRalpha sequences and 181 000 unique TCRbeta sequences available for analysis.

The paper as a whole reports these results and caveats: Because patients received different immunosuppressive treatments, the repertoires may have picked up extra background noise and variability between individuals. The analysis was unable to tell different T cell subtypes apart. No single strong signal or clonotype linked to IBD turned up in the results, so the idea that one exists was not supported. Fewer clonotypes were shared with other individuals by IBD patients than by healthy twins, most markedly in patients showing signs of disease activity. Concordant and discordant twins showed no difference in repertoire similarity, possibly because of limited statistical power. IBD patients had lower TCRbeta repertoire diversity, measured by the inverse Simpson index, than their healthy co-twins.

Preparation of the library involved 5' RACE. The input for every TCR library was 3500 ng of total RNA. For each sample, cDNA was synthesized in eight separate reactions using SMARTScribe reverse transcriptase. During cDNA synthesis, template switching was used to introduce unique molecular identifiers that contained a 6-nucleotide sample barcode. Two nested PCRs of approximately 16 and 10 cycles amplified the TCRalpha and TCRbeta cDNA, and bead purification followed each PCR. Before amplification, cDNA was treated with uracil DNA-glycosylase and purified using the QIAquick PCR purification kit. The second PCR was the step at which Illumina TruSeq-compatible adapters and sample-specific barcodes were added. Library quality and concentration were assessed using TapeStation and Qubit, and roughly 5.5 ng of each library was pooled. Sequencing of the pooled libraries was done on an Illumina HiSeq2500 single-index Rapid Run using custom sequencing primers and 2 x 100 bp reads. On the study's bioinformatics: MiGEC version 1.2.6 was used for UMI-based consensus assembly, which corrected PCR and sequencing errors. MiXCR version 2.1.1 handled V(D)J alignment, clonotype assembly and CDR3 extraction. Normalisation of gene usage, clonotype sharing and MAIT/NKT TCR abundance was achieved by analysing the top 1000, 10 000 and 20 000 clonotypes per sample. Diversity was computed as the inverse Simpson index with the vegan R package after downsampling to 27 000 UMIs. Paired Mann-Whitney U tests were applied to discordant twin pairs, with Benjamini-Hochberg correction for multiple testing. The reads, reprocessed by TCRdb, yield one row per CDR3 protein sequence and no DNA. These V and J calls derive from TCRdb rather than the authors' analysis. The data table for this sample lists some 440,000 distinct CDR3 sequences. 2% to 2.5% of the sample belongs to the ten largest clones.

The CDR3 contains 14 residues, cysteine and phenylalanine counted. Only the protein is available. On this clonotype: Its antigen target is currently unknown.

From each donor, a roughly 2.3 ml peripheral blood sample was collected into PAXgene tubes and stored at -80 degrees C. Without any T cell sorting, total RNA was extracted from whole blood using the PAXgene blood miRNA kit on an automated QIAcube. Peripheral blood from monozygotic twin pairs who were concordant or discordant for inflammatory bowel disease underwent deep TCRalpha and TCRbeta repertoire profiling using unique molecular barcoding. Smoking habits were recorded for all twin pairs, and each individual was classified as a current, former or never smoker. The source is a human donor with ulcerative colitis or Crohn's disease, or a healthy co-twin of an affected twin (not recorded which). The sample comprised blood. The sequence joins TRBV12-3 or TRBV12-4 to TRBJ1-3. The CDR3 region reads CASSGRESGNTIYF.